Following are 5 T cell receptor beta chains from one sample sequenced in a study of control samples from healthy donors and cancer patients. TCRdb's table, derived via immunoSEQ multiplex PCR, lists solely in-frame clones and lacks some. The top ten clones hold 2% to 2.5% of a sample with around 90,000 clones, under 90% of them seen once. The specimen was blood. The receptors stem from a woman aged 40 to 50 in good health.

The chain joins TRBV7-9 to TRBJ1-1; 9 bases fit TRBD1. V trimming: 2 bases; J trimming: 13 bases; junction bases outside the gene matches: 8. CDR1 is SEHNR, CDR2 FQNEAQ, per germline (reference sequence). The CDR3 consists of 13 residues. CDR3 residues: CASSLTLRDRVFF. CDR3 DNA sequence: TGTGCCAGCAGCTTAACACTCCGGGACAGGGTTTTCTTT.

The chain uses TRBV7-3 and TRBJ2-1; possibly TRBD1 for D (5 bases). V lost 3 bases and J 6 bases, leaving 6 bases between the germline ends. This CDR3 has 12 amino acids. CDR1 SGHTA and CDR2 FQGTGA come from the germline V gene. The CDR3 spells CASSFQGNEQFF. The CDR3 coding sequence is TGTGCCAGCAGCTTTCAGGGCAATGAGCAGTTCTTC.

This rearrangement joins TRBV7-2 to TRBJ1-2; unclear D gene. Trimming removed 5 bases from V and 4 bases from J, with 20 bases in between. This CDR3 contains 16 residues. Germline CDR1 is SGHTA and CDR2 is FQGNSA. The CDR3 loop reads CASSLSGRPLGYGYTF. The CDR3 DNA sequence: TGTGCCAGCAGCCTTTCCGGGCGGCCTCTAGGCTATGGCTACACCTTC.

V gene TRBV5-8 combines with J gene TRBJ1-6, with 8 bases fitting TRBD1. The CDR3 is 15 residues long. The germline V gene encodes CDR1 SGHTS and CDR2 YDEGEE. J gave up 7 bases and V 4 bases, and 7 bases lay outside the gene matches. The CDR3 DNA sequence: TGTGCCAGCAGCGACAGTGGGACAGGAAATTCACCCCTCCACTTT. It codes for CASSDSGTGNSPLHF.

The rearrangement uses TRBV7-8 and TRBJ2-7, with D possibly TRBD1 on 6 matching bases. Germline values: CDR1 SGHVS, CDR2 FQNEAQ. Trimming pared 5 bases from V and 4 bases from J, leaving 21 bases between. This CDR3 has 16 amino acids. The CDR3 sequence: CASSRGSDSFMYEQYF. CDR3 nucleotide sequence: TGTGCCAGCAGCCGAGGATCGGACAGCTTCATGTACGAGCAGTACTTC.